This T cell receptor beta chain was profiled in a study of control samples from healthy donors and cancer patients. The CDR3 extends over 15 amino acids. The V gene's germline CDR1 is LNHDA and CDR2 SQIVND (reference sequence). Trimming took 5 bases from V and 2 from J, leaving 15 bases between them. This clone was counted a few times. Clones were read by immunoSEQ multiplex PCR, and TCRdb kept only the in-frame ones, dropping some. The sample holds 95,000 to 120,000 clones; almost 85% are singletons and the top ten take 6.5%. The sequence was collected from a man between 18 and 29 years old in good health. Material: blood. The chain recombines TRBV19 with TRBJ1-1; tentatively, D is TRBD1 (5 bases). CDR3 sequence: CASSFRQRDNTEAFF. CDR3 DNA: TGTGCCAGTAGTTTTCGACAGAGGGACAACACTGAAGCTTTCTTT.